This TCR beta chain is from a study of monozygotic twins with cystic fibrosis. General study points: In this small cohort, shared CDR3 numbers showed no association with age, concordance or disease severity. Nucleotide-identical clonotype sharing was significantly higher within monozygotic CF twin pairs than between unrelated CF individuals. Median Simpson clonality of approximately 0.01 suggested naive T cells predominated. Co-twins had the most similar V usage for 13 of 16 pairs, J for 8.

Germline assignment: CDR1 MNHNS and CDR2 SASEGT. The CDR3 sequence is 13 residues long. V gave up 6 bases and J gave up 4 bases, with 12 bases separating them. The protocol was immunoSEQ multiplex PCR, while the TCRdb copy is restricted to in-frame clones and leaves out a portion. The sample lists approximately 20,000 clones; 95% to 98% were seen once. As to this clone: Its antigen is not identified.

This sequence was found in a girl aged 5-17 years with cystic fibrosis. The sample consisted of blood. The chain combines TRBV6-1 with TRBJ1-2, with D possibly being TRBD1 (5 bases). CDR3 loop: CASRDQGAYGYTF. The CDR3 DNA reads TGTGCCAGCAGGGATCAGGGCGCCTATGGCTACACCTTC.